The clone carrying this TCR beta chain showed up just a few times. Its antigen remains unidentified. The source of the sample is a study of T-cell memory formation after mild COVID-19. General study points: Day 15 to 85 contractors were CD4/CD8 balanced; later expanders leaned CD4+. Cross-reactive memory appears to have joined, as suggested by some responding clones showing up in pre-infection memory. Largely, contracting CD4+ clones fell within CM and EM, and contracting CD8+ clones within EMRA.

The germline V and J ends were trimmed by 5 bases and 1 base, with 16 bases remaining between them. The length of the CDR3 is 16 residues. CDR1 and CDR2 (germline): MNHEY, SVGAGI. 5'RACE primed from the constant segment yielded TCR alpha and TCR beta cDNA libraries bearing sample barcodes and UMIs. TCRdb re-called the 5' RACE reads through MiXCR, storing one row per CDR3 protein. The table shows about 560,000 distinct CDR3 sequences, with over 15% occurring only once. The receptor was isolated from an adult woman who had mild COVID-19 (a few samples of this study predate the infection). Cell type and time point are not known. Sequencing input: PBMCs or a T cell subset sorted from them (not recorded which). The genes are TRBV6-5 and TRBJ2-3, with D hard to call. The CDR3 loop is CASSPPSPGRTDTQYF. The CDR3 region has the DNA TGTGCCAGCAGTCCCCCGTCACCAGGACGCACAGATACGCAGTATTTT.